This is a list of T cell receptor beta chains from one sample in a study of T cell responses to AZD1222 COVID-19 vaccine. Repertoires were generated with immunoSEQ multiplex PCR, while TCRdb's copy carries only in-frame clones and drops some. The table lists over 150,000 clones, 75% to 90% of them singletons. Sequenced material: peripheral blood, taken on day 0 of AZD1222 vaccination. Receptors were obtained from an adult in good health. The CDR3 runs from the conserved cysteine through the conserved F or W. D genes are given only for firm matches. Not all rows give a size; the values are once, few, many and, for expanded clones, a class.

D,J,V,size,DNA,CDR3
TRBD2,TRBJ2-5,TRBV11-2,.,TGTGCCAGCAGCTTAGCCGGGGGGGGCCTTTCCCAGTACTTC,CASSLAGGGLSQYF
.,TRBJ1-1,TRBV5-1,.,TGCGCCAGCAGCTCGGCCGGGGTGGGGAACACTGAAGCTTTCTTT,CASSSAGVGNTEAFF
.,TRBJ1-3,TRBV2,.,TGTGCCAGCAGTCTAGGACCGAGCTCTGGAAACACCATATATTTT,CASSLGPSSGNTIYF
.,TRBJ1-2,TRBV21-1,.,TGTGCCAGCAGCAATTGCGACGGCTACACCTTC,CASSNCDGYTF
.,TRBJ1-4,TRBV18,.,TGTGCCAGCTCAAACAGAAATGAAAAACTGTTTTTT,CASSNRNEKLFF
TRBD1,TRBJ1-2,TRBV6-6,once,TGTGCCAGCATCTTGGGACAGGGAACTAACTATGGCTACACCTTC,CASILGQGTNYGYTF
.,TRBJ2-3,TRBV7-9,.,TGTGCCAGCAGCTTAGCGGCCGGAGTGGGTTCCACAGATACGCAGTATTTT,CASSLAAGVGSTDTQYF
.,TRBJ1-6,TRBV7-9,.,TGTGCCAGCAGCTTCAACAATTCACCCCTCCACTTT,CASSFNNSPLHF
.,TRBJ2-1,TRBV27,.,TGTGCCAGCAGTTTAGTCGGAGGGTCCTCCTACAATGAGCAGTTCTTC,CASSLVGGSSYNEQFF
TRBD2,TRBJ2-2,TRBV6-1,few,TGTGCCAGCAGTGGGACTAGCGGGGGCCTGAACACCGGGGAGCTGTTTTTT,CASSGTSGGLNTGELFF
.,TRBJ1-1,TRBV18,.,TGTGCCAGCTCACCAACCCAGGCGGTTGTCACTGAAGCTTTCTTT,CASSPTQAVVTEAFF
.,TRBJ2-5,TRBV27,.,TGTGCCAGCACCCGTCAGGGGGGAGAGACCCAGTACTTC,CASTRQGGETQYF
.,TRBJ1-3,TRBV6-1,.,TGTGCCAGCAGTGACACAGTAGGGACTGGAAACACCATATATTTT,CASSDTVGTGNTIYF
TRBD1,TRBJ1-2,TRBV4-3,.,TGCGCCAGCAGGGGGGACAGAGGTGGCTACACCTTC,CASRGDRGGYTF
TRBD1,TRBJ1-6,TRBV2,.,TGTGCCAGCAGTGAAGGGGGGACAGAATATTCACCCCTCCACTTT,CASSEGGTEYSPLHF
.,TRBJ1-3,TRBV15,.,TGTGCCACCAGAGGGGACGGAACTGGAAACACCATATATTTT,CATRGDGTGNTIYF
.,TRBJ2-3,TRBV19,.,TGTGCCAGTAGTATTTCCGGGACACCAGATACGCAGTATTTT,CASSISGTPDTQYF
.,TRBJ2-3,TRBV10-3,.,TGTGCCATCAGTGTGTCGGTCGGGAGCACAGATACGCAGTATTTT,CAISVSVGSTDTQYF
TRBD2,TRBJ2-1,TRBV29-1,.,TGCAGCGTTGAACTCCCCCGGGGGGGAGCTTACAATGAGCAGTTCTTC,CSVELPRGGAYNEQFF
.,TRBJ1-1,TRBV5-1,.,TGCGCCAGCAGCTTGGACGGGGGAGGGAACACTGAAGCTTTCTTT,CASSLDGGGNTEAFF
.,TRBJ1-3,TRBV5-1,.,TGCGCCAGCAGCGGCTCTGGAAACACCATATATTTT,CASSGSGNTIYF
.,TRBJ2-2,TRBV7-2,once,TGTGCCAGCAGCCCGGTGTTAACGAACACCGGGGAGCTGTTTTTT,CASSPVLTNTGELFF
.,TRBJ2-2,TRBV4-2,.,TGTGCCAGCAGCCAGGGGGCAGTAATTACCGGGGAGCTGTTTTTT,CASSQGAVITGELFF
.,TRBJ1-1,TRBV19,.,TGTGCCACCGACGGGGGCGCTGAAGCTTTCTTT,CATDGGAEAFF
.,TRBJ2-1,TRBV4-3,.,TGCGCCAGCAGCCAAGATCGGACAAGCTACAATGAGCAGTTCTTC,CASSQDRTSYNEQFF
TRBD1,TRBJ2-2,TRBV6-2/TRBV6-3,.,TGTGCCAGCAGTTACACAAGGGGCCGGGACAGAAACGGGGAGCTGTTTTTT,CASSYTRGRDRNGELFF
.,TRBJ1-2,TRBV10-3,few,TGTGCCATCAGCCAGACAGGCATCTATGGCTACACCTTC,CAISQTGIYGYTF
.,TRBJ1-2,TRBV9,once,TGTGCCAGCAGCGTAGGCACAGCTGGCTATGGCTACACCTTC,CASSVGTAGYGYTF
TRBD1,TRBJ2-7,TRBV7-2,.,TGTGCCAGCAGATTTGGACAGGGGGATTCCTACGAGCAGTACTTC,CASRFGQGDSYEQYF
.,TRBJ1-1,TRBV6-5,few,TGTGCCAGCAGCCGCTTGTACCTTGAAGCTTTCTTT,CASSRLYLEAFF
TRBD1,TRBJ2-7,TRBV7-2,once,TGTGCCAGCAGCACAGGGGGGAAGGCCTACGAGCAGTACTTC,CASSTGGKAYEQYF
TRBD1,TRBJ2-7,TRBV5-4,.,TGTGCCAGCAGCCGCCGGGACAGGTCCAACGAGCAGTACTTC,CASSRRDRSNEQYF
.,TRBJ1-4,TRBV7-8,.,TGTGCCAGCAGCGCCCCAGGGGAAACTAATGAAAAACTGTTTTTT,CASSAPGETNEKLFF
TRBD1,TRBJ1-1,TRBV29-1,.,TGCAGCGTTGATTCCTTGAACAGGGGTGCTGAAGCTTTCTTT,CSVDSLNRGAEAFF
.,TRBJ2-2,TRBV29-1,.,TGCAGCGTTTACGGGGATCACGGGGAGCTGTTTTTT,CSVYGDHGELFF
TRBD1,TRBJ2-1,TRBV6-5,.,TGTGCCAGCAGGAAAGGGGACAGGGGAAACAATGAGCAGTTCTTC,CASRKGDRGNNEQFF
.,TRBJ2-7,TRBV4-1,.,TGCGCCAGCAGCCAAGTCACAGGCGGGGAGCAGTACTTC,CASSQVTGGEQYF
.,TRBJ1-1,TRBV19,.,TGTGCCAGTAGTACTTCACGGGAGGGAGGGAAAGCTTTCTTT,CASSTSREGGKAFF
TRBD2,TRBJ2-5,TRBV9,.,TGTGCCAGCAGCGTACTAGCGGGGGCCCAAGAGACCCAGTACTTC,CASSVLAGAQETQYF
.,TRBJ2-1,TRBV7-6,.,TGTGCCAGCAGCTTAGCGGCGTTGGGCAATGAGCAGTTCTTC,CASSLAALGNEQFF
.,TRBJ1-1,TRBV24-1,.,TGTGCCACCAGTGATATCGAGGGGACGAACACTGAAGCTTTCTTT,CATSDIEGTNTEAFF
.,TRBJ1-3,TRBV6-2/TRBV6-3,once,TGTGCCAGCAGCTCCAGGACCTCCTCTGGAAACACCATATATTTT,CASSSRTSSGNTIYF
.,TRBJ1-1,TRBV5-1,.,TGCGCCAGCAGCTTGTCAGGGGTTGACACTGAAGCTTTCTTT,CASSLSGVDTEAFF
TRBD2,TRBJ2-7,TRBV6-5,.,TGTGCCAGCAGAACCGGGACTAGCTACGAGCAGTACTTC,CASRTGTSYEQYF
.,TRBJ2-3,TRBV7-2,.,TGTGCCAGCAGCTTAGACTTGTGGGCCTCCACAGATACGCAGTATTTT,CASSLDLWASTDTQYF
.,TRBJ1-2,TRBV24-1,.,TGTGCCACCAGTGATCCAGGGGTCTATGGCTACACCTTC,CATSDPGVYGYTF
.,TRBJ1-5,TRBV6-6,.,TGTGCCAGCAGTTACGGTCGCCGATATAGCAATCAGCCCCAGCATTTT,CASSYGRRYSNQPQHF
TRBD1,TRBJ1-6,TRBV19,.,TGTGCCAGTAGTATAGCCGGACAGGGGACTAGTTCACCCCTCCACTTT,CASSIAGQGTSSPLHF
TRBD1,TRBJ1-1,TRBV15,once,TGTGCCACCAGCAGAGGAGGCCACAGGGGTGAGGGCCGAAACACTGAAGCTTTCTTT,CATSRGGHRGEGRNTEAFF
.,TRBJ1-1,TRBV9,.,TGTGCCAGCAGCGCGATGTTAGGGACTGAAGCTTTCTTT,CASSAMLGTEAFF
TRBD1,TRBJ2-7,TRBV30,.,TGTGCCTGCCTTACAGGGGTTTACGAGCAGTACTTC,CACLTGVYEQYF
.,TRBJ2-1,TRBV6-2/TRBV6-3,.,TGTGCCAGCAGTACAGGAAAAGTACGCTATGAGCAGTTCTTC,CASSTGKVRYEQFF
.,TRBJ1-3,TRBV9,.,TGTGCCAGCAGCGTAGCACCCACTGCGGGAAACACCATATATTTT,CASSVAPTAGNTIYF
.,TRBJ2-7,TRBV9,.,TGTGCCAGCAGCGTATCTCAGACAGCGGGCTACGAGCAGTACTTC,CASSVSQTAGYEQYF
.,TRBJ2-7,TRBV4-2,.,TGTGCCAGCAGCCAAGTCGTAAGCCGAGGATCATACGAGCAGTACTTC,CASSQVVSRGSYEQYF